These 17 T cell receptor beta chains were all obtained from the same sample, sequenced in a study of low-dose radiotherapy and immunotherapy resistance in tumors. Alpha- and beta-chain coverage of first-strand cDNA came from TRAV- and TRBV-specific primers. TCRs were amplified for 15 to 20 PCR cycles with a constant-region primer and V-primer adapter. One entry per CDR3 protein, called by TCRdb with MiXCR from the reads. Among some 88,000 distinct CDR3 sequences listed, roughly 9% were seen once. Time point given: before trial treatment. The sequencing here drew on PBMCs, taken before treatment. The receptors derive from a male donor with prostate cancer.

This clonotype was seen many times. The chain joins TRBV14 to TRBJ1-3; D may be TRBD1 (6 bases). The germline V and J ends were trimmed by 4 bases and 0 bases, with 16 bases remaining between them. Germline V gene data show CDR1 as SGHDN and CDR2 as FVKESK. This CDR3 comprises 17 residues. The CDR3 region is CASSLGGQTISGNTIYF. The DNA for the CDR3 is TGTGCCAGCAGCCTCGGGGGCCAAACGATCTCTGGAAACACCATATATTTT. The full variable domain, completed using reference TRBV14 and TRBJ1-3, is EAGVTQFPSHSVIEKGQTVTLRCDPISGHDNLYWYRRVMGKEIKFLLHFVKESKQDESGMPNNRFLAERTGGTYSTLKVQPAELEDSGVYFCASSLGGQTISGNTIYFGEGSWLTVV.

This clonotype was seen at least ten times. The rearrangement links TRBV14 to TRBJ2-7, with D perhaps TRBD2 (6 bases). CDR1 SGHDN and CDR2 FVKESK come from the germline V gene. V was clipped by 8 bases and J by 5 bases, with 19 bases between them. This CDR3 comprises 14 residues. CDR3 sequence reads: CASARRLGENEQYF. The CDR3 DNA is TGTGCCAGCGCTCGGAGACTAGGAGAGAACGAGCAGTACTTC.

This clonotype was found many times. J is TRBJ2-5 and V is TRBV7-2, with D unresolved. Per the germline V gene, CDR1 is SGHTA and CDR2 is FQGNSA. V shed 3 bases and J shed 5 bases, with 10 bases lying between them. The CDR3 extends over 13 amino acids. CDR3 sequence: CASSFAATETQYF. CDR3 bases: TGTGCCAGCAGCTTCGCGGCAACGGAGACCCAGTACTTC.

There are many counts of this clonotype. The chain uses TRBV29-1 and TRBJ2-7; 9 bases map to TRBD1. Germline CDR1 and CDR2: SQVTM and ANQGSEA. After removal of 1 base from V and 4 bases from J, the junction contained 5 bases not matched to a gene. The length of the CDR3 is 14 residues. This CDR3 is CSVEGQGDIYEQYF. The CDR3 nucleotides are TGCAGCGTTGAAGGACAGGGGGATATTTACGAGCAGTACTTC.

This clonotype was counted ten times or more. The chain joins TRBV24-1 to TRBJ1-2; 7 positions agree with TRBD1. In germline, CDR1 is KGHDR, CDR2 SFDVKD. The CDR3 is made up of 12 amino acids. Trimming at V came to 3 bases and at J to 7 bases, leaving 1 base not matched to a gene. CDR3 sequence (DNA): TGTGCCACCAGTGATGACAGGGCTGGCTACACCTTC. Translated: CATSDDRAGYTF.

This clonotype was counted at least ten times. The chain joins TRBV28 to TRBJ2-3; weak D call: TRBD2 (5 bases). V gave up 5 bases and J gave up 0 bases, with 15 bases separating them. The CDR3 covers 16 residues. Per germline, CDR1 MDHEN and CDR2 SYDVKM. The CDR3 DNA follows: TGTGCCAGCAGTACCCGGGGAAGGCGTAGCACAGATACGCAGTATTTT. Amino acid sequence: CASSTRGRRSTDTQYF.

At least ten counts were recorded for this clonotype. The gene calls are TRBV5-1 and TRBJ2-3, with D tentatively TRBD1 (6 bases). The CDR3 contains 16 residues. The V end lost 3 bases, the J end lost 3 bases, and 17 bases lay between the germline ends. Per the germline V gene, CDR1 is SGHRS and CDR2 is YFSETQ. The CDR3 here is CASSSSQGPRTDTQYF. CDR3 bases: TGCGCCAGCAGCTCCTCACAGGGCCCAAGAACAGATACGCAGTATTTT.

This clonotype was seen many times. The rearrangement uses TRBV7-6 and TRBJ2-1, with D maybe TRBD1 (5 bases). CDR3 size: 12 residues. Trimming stripped 5 bases from V and 9 bases from J, with 11 bases between. CDR1 is SGHVS and CDR2 is FNYEAQ in the germline V gene. The CDR3 region is CASSMPQGEQFF. The CDR3 DNA reads as TGTGCCAGCAGCATGCCCCAGGGTGAGCAGTTCTTC.

This clonotype was found many times. This sequence joins TRBV7-8 and TRBJ2-1, with a weak D call TRBD2 (5 bases). The CDR3 totals 16 residues. CDR1 and CDR2 (germline): SGHVS, FQNEAQ. V lost 5 bases and J 2 bases, leaving 16 bases between the germline ends. The CDR3 loop reads CASSRTPRETYNEQFF. DNA for the CDR3: TGTGCCAGCAGCCGTACTCCCCGGGAAACCTACAATGAGCAGTTCTTC.

This clonotype was counted many times. This chain connects TRBV28 to TRBJ2-4; 10 bases align to TRBD1. The CDR3 runs to 15 residues. The germline V gene has CDR1 MDHEN and CDR2 SYDVKM. The V gene end was trimmed by 6 bases and the J gene end by 6 bases; junction bases not matched to a gene: 8. The CDR3: CASSSPGQGINIQYF. CDR3 DNA sequence: TGTGCCAGCAGCTCACCGGGACAGGGGATAAACATTCAGTACTTC.

This clonotype was found a few times. DNA for the CDR3: TGTGCCAGTAGCTGGACAGGGGAACGGGAGCAGTACTTC. Amino acid sequence: CASSWTGEREQYF. This chain joins TRBV19 and TRBJ2-7; 9 positions match TRBD1. Per germline, CDR1 LNHDA and CDR2 SQIVND (reference sequence). This CDR3 has 13 residues. The V segment lost 6 bases and the J segment 7 bases; nucleotides outside the gene matches: 7.

This clonotype was seen many times. The genes are TRBV7-9 and TRBJ2-1; D remains unclear. The V gene lost 1 base and the J gene lost 5 bases, with 9 bases spanning the gap. This CDR3 region has 14 residues. Germline-derived CDR1 and CDR2 are SEHNR and FQNEAQ (reference sequence). CDR3 in amino acids: CASSLVGAHNEQFF. The DNA of the CDR3 is TGTGCCAGCAGCTTAGTGGGTGCTCACAATGAGCAGTTCTTC.

This clonotype has just a few counts. This sequence joins TRBV14 and TRBJ2-1, with D perhaps TRBD1 or TRBD2 (5 bases each). V gave up 3 bases and J gave up 0 bases, with 12 bases separating them. The CDR3 totals 16 residues. CDR1 and CDR2 (germline): SGHDN, FVKESK. CDR3 sequence: CASSQLGTGSYNEQFF. The CDR3 nucleotides are TGTGCCAGCAGCCAGCTAGGGACGGGCTCCTACAATGAGCAGTTCTTC. Using reference TRBV14 and TRBJ2-1 for the parts outside the CDR3, the full variable domain is EAGVTQFPSHSVIEKGQTVTLRCDPISGHDNLYWYRRVMGKEIKFLLHFVKESKQDESGMPNNRFLAERTGGTYSTLKVQPAELEDSGVYFCASSQLGTGSYNEQFFGPGTRLTVL.

In its sample, this clonotype was seen many times. The chain has TRBV20-1 and TRBJ1-4; TRBD1 matches 7 bases. Trimming cost V 7 bases and J 2 bases; bases outside gene matches: 7. The germline CDR1 and CDR2 sequences are DFQATT and SNEGSKA (reference sequence). The CDR3 covers 14 residues. The CDR3 here is CSVNRGMTNEKLFF. CDR3 nucleotide sequence: TGCAGTGTTAACAGGGGAATGACTAATGAAAAACTGTTTTTT.

This clonotype was detected a few times. V is TRBV4-3 and J is TRBJ2-6; 7 positions match TRBD1. Germline trimming cut 2 bases from V and 0 bases from J; bases unmatched to any gene: 19. CDR1 LGHNA and CDR2 YSLEER come from the germline V gene. The CDR3 loop spans 22 amino acids. The CDR3 DNA follows: TGCGCCAGCAGCCAAAGTAGGGCCCACCGGGACAGCGGTCGCTCTGGGGCCAACGTCCTGACTTTC. It is translated as CASSQSRAHRDSGRSGANVLTF.

At least ten counts were recorded for this clonotype. This sequence joins TRBV20-1 and TRBJ2-5; tentatively, D is TRBD1 (7 bases). Germline lookup yields CDR1 DFQATT and CDR2 SNEGSKA (reference sequence). The CDR3 contains 13 residues. V lost 6 bases, J lost 6 bases, and 17 bases lay in between. This CDR3 is CSADHRGGKTQYF. The CDR3 DNA follows: TGCAGTGCGGACCACAGGGGCGGGAAGACCCAGTACTTC.

The sample holds many counts of this clonotype. The chain recombines TRBV9 with TRBJ1-1; no definite D call. The CDR3 covers 14 residues. Trimming pared 0 bases from V and 1 base from J, leaving 7 bases between. Germline V lookup: CDR1 SGDLS, CDR2 YYNGEE. The CDR3 nucleotides read TGTGCCAGCAGCGTAGCTGGTTCGAACACTGAAGCTTTCTTT. It encodes CASSVAGSNTEAFF. The full variable domain, rest sourced from reference TRBV9 and TRBJ1-1, is DSGVTQTPKHLITATGQRVTLRCSPRSGDLSVYWYQQSLDQGLQFLIQYYNGEERAKGNILERFSAQQFPDLHSELNLSSLELGDSALYFCASSVAGSNTEAFFGQGTRLTVV.